This T cell receptor beta chain is drawn from a study of patients and donors after allogeneic stem cell transplantation. Trimming removed 2 bases at V and 2 bases at J, with 18 bases between. This CDR3 has 18 residues. The germline V gene encodes CDR1 MNHNY and CDR2 SVGAGI (reference sequence). TCRdb reanalysed the RT-PCR reads using MiXCR and keeps one entry per CDR3 protein. Counted here are about 100,000 distinct CDR3 sequences, around 36% occurring once; the ten biggest clones make up more than 25%. Sequences were obtained from blood, either unsorted or a sorted T cell fraction (not recorded which). The V call is TRBV6-6, the J call TRBJ1-4; D is unresolved. The sequence was obtained from a human donor who was either an allogeneic HSCT recipient or a stem cell or donor lymphocyte infusion donor (not recorded which). It is not recorded whose cells these are; they may come from a transplant donor. CDR3 in DNA: TGTGCCAGCAGTTACAAGGTGCGCGGAACGTTGACTAATGAAAAACTGTTTTTT. Its translation is CASSYKVRGTLTNEKLFF.